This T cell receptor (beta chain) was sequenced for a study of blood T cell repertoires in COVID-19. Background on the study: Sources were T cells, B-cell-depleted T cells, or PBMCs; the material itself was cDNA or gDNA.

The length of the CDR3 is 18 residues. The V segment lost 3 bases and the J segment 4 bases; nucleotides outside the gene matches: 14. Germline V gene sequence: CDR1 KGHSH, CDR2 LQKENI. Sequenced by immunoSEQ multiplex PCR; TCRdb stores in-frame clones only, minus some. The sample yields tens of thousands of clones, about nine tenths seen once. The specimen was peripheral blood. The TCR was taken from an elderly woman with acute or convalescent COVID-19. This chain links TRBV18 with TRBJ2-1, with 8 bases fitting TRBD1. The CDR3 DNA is TGTGCCAGCTCACCTAGAGTCCTACAGGGGGATTCTTACAATGAGCAGTTCTTC. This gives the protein CASSPRVLQGDSYNEQFF.